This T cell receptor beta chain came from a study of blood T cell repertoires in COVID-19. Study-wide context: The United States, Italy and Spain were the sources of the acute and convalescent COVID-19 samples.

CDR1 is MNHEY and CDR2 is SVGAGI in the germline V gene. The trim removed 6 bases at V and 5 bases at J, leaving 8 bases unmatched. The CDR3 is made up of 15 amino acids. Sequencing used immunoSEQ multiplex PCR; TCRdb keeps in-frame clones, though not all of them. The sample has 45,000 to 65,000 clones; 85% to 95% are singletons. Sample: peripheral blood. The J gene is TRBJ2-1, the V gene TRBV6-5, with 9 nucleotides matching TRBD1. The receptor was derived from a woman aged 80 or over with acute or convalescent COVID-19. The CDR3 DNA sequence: TGTGCCAGCAGGCCCGGGACAGGGAACAACAATGAGCAGTTCTTC. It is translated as CASRPGTGNNNEQFF.